Included here is one T cell receptor (beta chain) sequence, with context. The J segment lost 2 bases and the V segment lost 3 bases, leaving 10 bases of the junction unmatched. This CDR3 has 16 residues. Germline V CDR1 and CDR2: SGDLS, YYNGEE. These data belong to a study of blood T cell repertoires in COVID-19. Study details: T cells, B-cell-depleted T cells, or PBMCs supplied cDNA or gDNA.

Assay: immunoSEQ multiplex PCR; the TCRdb copy retains only in-frame clones and omits some. The table lists some 100,000 clones, around 90% of them singletons. The TCR sequence derives from a man aged 45-65 years with acute or convalescent COVID-19. The sample taken for sequencing was peripheral blood. The chain is built from TRBV9 and TRBJ1-2; 7 bases line up with TRBD1. The CDR3 DNA follows: TGTGCCAGCAGCGGGGGAACAGGGGCCATAAACTATGGCTACACCTTC. Translated: CASSGGTGAINYGYTF. The full variable domain, rest sourced from reference TRBV9 and TRBJ1-2, is DSGVTQTPKHLITATGQRVTLRCSPRSGDLSVYWYQQSLDQGLQFLIQYYNGEERAKGNILERFSAQQFPDLHSELNLSSLELGDSALYFCASSGGTGAINYGYTFGSGTRLTVV.